These 30 T cell receptor beta chains share one sample of origin, sequenced in a study of T cell responses to AZD1222 COVID-19 vaccine. The table came from immunoSEQ multiplex PCR; TCRdb's copy has only in-frame clones and leaves some out. The data contain 80,000 to 90,000 clones, around 90% of them singletons. Sequencing used peripheral blood, obtained on day 0 of MenACWY control vaccination. The receptors were gathered from an adult in good health.

This clone was detected a few times. This rearrangement joins TRBV5-4 to TRBJ1-2, with TRBD1 matching over 9 bases. Germline lookup yields CDR1 SGHNT and CDR2 YYREEE (reference sequence). V lost 5 bases, J lost 0 bases, and 5 bases stayed unmatched. The CDR3 covers 15 residues. CDR3 in DNA: TGTGCCAGCAGATATGGGACAGGGACTAACTATGGCTACACCTTC. It codes for CASRYGTGTNYGYTF.

This clone was seen once. This sequence joins TRBV28 and TRBJ2-3, with 9 bases lining up with TRBD2. J lost 2 bases, V lost 4 bases, and 7 bases had no gene match. Germline CDR1 reads MDHEN; CDR2 reads SYDVKM. The CDR3 has 16 amino acids. The CDR3 sequence: CASSSSGAYLTDTQYF. DNA of the CDR3: TGTGCCAGCAGTTCTAGCGGGGCCTACCTCACAGATACGCAGTATTTT.

This chain links TRBV25-1 with TRBJ2-7; possibly TRBD1 for D (7 bases). Trimming removed 4 bases from V and 4 bases from J, with 20 bases in between. Germline V lookup: CDR1 MGHDK, CDR2 SYGVNS. The CDR3 contains 16 residues. The CDR3 sequence: CASSGGGGSGLYEQYF. CDR3 bases: TGTGCCAGCAGTGGAGGAGGGGGCTCGGGACTTTACGAGCAGTACTTC.

This clone has a single count. V and J are TRBV7-2 and TRBJ2-3; unclear D gene. The ends were cut back, 0 bases at V and 0 bases at J, with 10 bases in the middle. The germline V gene has CDR1 SGHTA and CDR2 FQGNSA. The CDR3 totals 16 residues. The CDR3 nucleotides read TGTGCCAGCAGCTTAGCCCCAACCCTAAGCACAGATACGCAGTATTTT. Translating gives CASSLAPTLSTDTQYF. The full variable domain, its missing parts supplied by reference TRBV7-2 and TRBJ2-3, is GAGVSQSPSNKVTEKGKDVELRCDPISGHTALYWYRQSLGQGLEFLIYFQGNSAPDKSGLPSDRFSAERTGGSVSTLTIQRTQQEDSAVYLCASSLAPTLSTDTQYFGPGTRLTVL.

Worth noting for this clone: The sample carries other DNA sequences with the same CDR3. The rearrangement links TRBV7-2 to TRBJ2-3; 7 nucleotides match TRBD2. The CDR3 length is 16 residues. V gave up 2 bases and J gave up 0 bases; unmatched junction bases: 5. Germline assignment: CDR1 SGHTA and CDR2 FQGNSA. This CDR3 reads CASSLRLALSTDTQYF. CDR3 sequence (DNA): TGTGCCAGCAGCTTAAGACTAGCATTAAGCACAGATACGCAGTATTTT.

The chain links TRBV6-1 to TRBJ2-7, with D maybe TRBD1 (6 bases). Trimming left V 0 bases short and J 2 bases short, with 11 bases between. Per the germline V gene, CDR1 is MNHNS and CDR2 is SASEGT. The CDR3 runs 15 residues. As DNA, the CDR3 is TGTGCCAGCAGTGAAGCGCTGGACAGTACCTACGAGCAGTACTTC. Protein sequence: CASSEALDSTYEQYF.

The gene calls are TRBV24-1 and TRBJ2-5; TRBD1 matches 7 bases. Germline CDR1 and CDR2: KGHDR and SFDVKD. V was clipped by 4 bases and J by 2 bases; unmatched bases: 9. CDR3 length equals 16 residues. The CDR3 here is CATSDYRDSFQETQYF. The CDR3 DNA follows: TGTGCCACCAGTGACTACCGGGACAGTTTTCAAGAGACCCAGTACTTC.

The rearrangement links TRBV2 to TRBJ2-5; the D is unclear. The CDR3 has 13 amino acids. Germline CDR1 SNHLY, CDR2 FYNNEI. V was cut by 3 bases and J by 5 bases, with 10 bases left in between. The CDR3 DNA reads TGTGCCAGCAGTGACCCGGCCGTGGAGACCCAGTACTTC. Its translation is CASSDPAVETQYF. The full variable domain, in which reference TRBV2 and TRBJ2-5 provide the parts outside the CDR3, is EPEVTQTPSHQVTQMGQEVILRCVPISNHLYFYWYRQILGQKVEFLVSFYNNEISEKSEIFDDQFSVERPDGSNFTLKIRSTKLEDSAMYFCASSDPAVETQYFGPGTRLLVL.

V and J are TRBV5-6 and TRBJ1-5; 7 nucleotides agree with TRBD1. Trimming cost V 4 bases and J 4 bases; bases outside gene matches: 8. Germline V CDR1 and CDR2: SGHDT, YYEEEE. This CDR3 spans 15 amino acids. The CDR3 bases are TGTGCCAGCAGCCGGCTTGGACAGGAGAATCAGCCCCAGCATTTT. Its protein product is CASSRLGQENQPQHF.

The chain is built from TRBV28 and TRBJ2-5; D is tentatively TRBD1 or TRBD2 (6 bases each). The CDR3 totals 15 residues. Per germline, CDR1 MDHEN and CDR2 SYDVKM. V gave up 3 bases and J gave up 4 bases, with 15 bases separating them. The CDR3 DNA reads as TGTGCCAGCAGTTTTTTATTGGGGGGCGGAGAGACCCAGTACTTC. Translating gives CASSFLLGGGETQYF. Variable domain in full (rest from reference TRBV28 and TRBJ2-5): DVKVTQSSRYLVKRTGEKVFLECVQDMDHENMFWYRQDPGLGLRLIYFSYDVKMKEKGDIPEGYSVSREKKERFSLILESASTNQTSMYLCASSFLLGGGETQYFGPGTRLLVL.

The genes are TRBV6-1 and TRBJ1-5; D remains unclear. The CDR3 is 19 amino acids. V lost 4 bases to trimming and J lost 0 bases, with 22 bases between them. Germline CDR1 reads MNHNS; CDR2 reads SASEGT. This chain's CDR3 is CASSAGGVGIFSSNQPQHF. CDR3 nucleotide sequence: TGTGCCAGCAGTGCAGGTGGAGTCGGGATTTTCAGTAGCAATCAGCCCCAGCATTTT.

The sample holds one count of this clone. The CDR3, as DNA: TGTGCCAGCAGTCGGTCGACAGGGCCTAATGGGGCCAACGTCCTGACTTTC. This sequence encodes CASSRSTGPNGANVLTF. The J gene is TRBJ2-6, the V gene TRBV6-2 or TRBV6-3, with 7 bases matching TRBD1. Losses at the gene ends were 5 bases for V and 3 bases for J; bases not matched to a gene: 10. The V gene's germline CDR1 is MNHEY and CDR2 SVGEGT. This CDR3 contains 17 residues.

The chain carries TRBV2 and TRBJ2-7, with D perhaps TRBD1 (6 bases). Per germline, CDR1 SNHLY and CDR2 FYNNEI. There are 14 residues in the CDR3. Between the trimmed V and J ends, which lost 4 bases and 0 bases, there was a span of 10 bases. CDR3 amino acids: CASSGQGSSYEQYF. CDR3 nucleotide sequence: TGTGCCAGCAGTGGGCAGGGGAGCTCCTACGAGCAGTACTTC.

V is TRBV6-6 and J is TRBJ2-7, with a possible D match to TRBD2 (6 bases). V dropped 6 bases and J dropped 6 bases, with 18 bases sitting between them. This CDR3 contains 14 residues. Germline CDR1 and CDR2: MNHNY and SVGAGI (reference sequence). The CDR3 here is CASRRDSLYAEQYF. The CDR3 coding sequence is TGTGCCAGCAGAAGGGACTCCCTCTACGCCGAGCAGTACTTC.

This clone appeared a single time. V is TRBV5-1 and J is TRBJ1-1; no reliable D call. The CDR3 covers 15 residues. The ends were cut back, 0 bases at V and 7 bases at J, with 16 bases in the middle. CDR1 is SGHRS and CDR2 is YFSETQ in the germline V gene. The CDR3 sequence is CASSLAAPQSGEAFF. DNA of the CDR3: TGCGCCAGCAGCTTGGCGGCCCCCCAAAGCGGTGAAGCTTTCTTT.

The gene calls are TRBV28 and TRBJ1-4, with D unresolved. V shed 10 bases and J shed 1 base, with 13 bases lying between them. The CDR3 covers 14 residues. Germline V CDR1 and CDR2: MDHEN, SYDVKM. The CDR3 loop reads CATLQRQTNEKLFF. Here the CDR3 DNA reads TGTGCCACCCTCCAAAGGCAAACTAATGAAAAACTGTTTTTT.

This rearrangement joins TRBV6-1 to TRBJ1-5; weak D call: TRBD1 (5 bases). Germline assignment: CDR1 MNHNS and CDR2 SASEGT. This CDR3 spans 14 amino acids. Deletions cut 3 bases from V and 7 bases from J, with 13 bases between. This chain's CDR3 is CASSESIGAQPQHF. DNA for the CDR3: TGTGCCAGCAGTGAGAGTATTGGGGCCCAGCCCCAGCATTTT.

The chain combines TRBV5-1 with TRBJ1-1, with a tentative D call TRBD1 (5 bases). CDR1 is SGHRS, CDR2 YFSETQ, per germline. CDR3 length: 16 residues. Trimming removed 0 bases at V and 1 base at J, with 13 bases between. The CDR3 DNA reads as TGCGCCAGCAGCTTGGGAGCTGGGGGAGGGAACACTGAAGCTTTCTTT. This sequence encodes CASSLGAGGGNTEAFF.

The CDR3, as DNA: TGCGCCAGCAGCCTAGGTGAGGGGACTGAAGCTTTCTTT. Translated: CASSLGEGTEAFF. This chain joins TRBV4-3 and TRBJ1-1; a possible D gene is TRBD1 (5 bases). Between the trimmed V and J ends, which lost 4 bases and 5 bases, there was a span of 11 bases. The germline CDR1 and CDR2 sequences are LGHNA and YSLEER. There are 13 residues in the CDR3.

The chain is built from TRBV28 and TRBJ1-3; a weak D match, TRBD1 (6 bases). With 5 bases removed from V and 2 bases from J, the gap between germline ends came to 19 bases. CDR1 and CDR2 (germline): MDHEN, SYDVKM. The CDR3 length is 17 residues. The CDR3 loop is CASSPFGGGVAGNTIYF. DNA of the CDR3: TGTGCCAGCAGTCCGTTCGGGGGGGGCGTAGCTGGAAACACCATATATTTT.

DNA for the CDR3: TGTGCCAGCAGTGGCCCCGGGGGGGAGCGCCACAATGAGCAGTTCTTC. It yields the protein CASSGPGGERHNEQFF. The rearrangement joins TRBV28 to TRBJ2-1; the match to TRBD2 covers 8 bases. The CDR3 length is 16 residues. Germline CDR1 MDHEN, CDR2 SYDVKM. J was trimmed by 5 bases and V by 5 bases; bases with no gene match: 11. Using reference TRBV28 and TRBJ2-1 for the parts outside the CDR3, the full variable domain is DVKVTQSSRYLVKRTGEKVFLECVQDMDHENMFWYRQDPGLGLRLIYFSYDVKMKEKGDIPEGYSVSREKKERFSLILESASTNQTSMYLCASSGPGGERHNEQFFGPGTRLTVL.

The chain carries TRBV5-4 and TRBJ1-4; the D gene is possibly TRBD1 (5 bases). The V end was cut by 2 bases, the J end by 0 bases, with 8 bases between. The CDR3 totals 15 residues. Germline CDR1 reads SGHNT; CDR2 reads YYREEE (reference sequence). DNA for the CDR3: TGTGCCAGCAGCTTTACAGGAGCAACTAATGAAAAACTGTTTTTT. This translates into CASSFTGATNEKLFF.

The J gene is TRBJ1-2, the V gene TRBV19, with 7 bases aligning to TRBD1. The trim removed 6 bases at V and 5 bases at J, leaving 9 bases unmatched. The CDR3 loop spans 14 amino acids. CDR1 and CDR2 from the germline V gene are LNHDA and SQIVND (reference sequence). The CDR3 region is CASRDGGTEYGYTF. CDR3 DNA sequence: TGTGCCAGTAGGGATGGAGGGACAGAGTATGGCTACACCTTC.

The CDR3 protein is CASSEGQGGNQPQHF. The DNA for the CDR3 is TGTGCCAGCAGTGAAGGACAGGGCGGAAATCAGCCCCAGCATTTT. The V and J genes are TRBV6-1 and TRBJ1-5, with 7 bases identical to TRBD1. The CDR3 is 15 residues long. The J segment lost 4 bases and the V segment lost 1 base, leaving 4 bases of the junction unmatched. Germline V CDR1 and CDR2: MNHNS, SASEGT.

V usage is TRBV5-1 and J usage is TRBJ2-1; TRBD1 matches 7 bases. The CDR3 spans 16 residues. V lost 4 bases and J lost 0; bases outside the gene matches: 7. Germline assignment: CDR1 SGHRS and CDR2 YFSETQ. CDR3 in DNA: TGCGCCAGCAGCATCGGGACAGCTAGCTCCTACAATGAGCAGTTCTTC. It translates to CASSIGTASSYNEQFF.

The chain joins TRBV6-4 to TRBJ1-6; 9 nucleotides align to TRBD1. Germline V lookup: CDR1 MRHNA, CDR2 SNTAGT. The CDR3 is 15 residues long. The junction had 5 bases not matched to a gene; V was cut back by 6 bases and J by 5 bases. CDR3 nucleotides: TGTGCCAGCAGCTCCGGGGACAGGGATAATTCACCCCTCCACTTT. This codes for CASSSGDRDNSPLHF.

This clone has just a few counts. This sequence joins TRBV18 and TRBJ2-2, with D hard to call. The V gene's germline CDR1 is KGHSH and CDR2 LQKENI. The CDR3 totals 17 residues. V was cut by 4 bases and J by 5 bases, with 20 bases left in between. The chain's CDR3 is CASSLISSGVGTGELFF. The DNA of the CDR3 is TGTGCCAGCTCACTAATCTCTTCAGGAGTGGGGACCGGGGAGCTGTTTTTT.

The chain links TRBV10-1 to TRBJ2-2, with D unclear. The CDR3 length is 13 residues. V was clipped by 3 bases and J by 4 bases, with 6 bases between them. Per the germline V gene, CDR1 is WNHNN and CDR2 is SYGVQD (reference sequence). This chain's CDR3 is CASSESFTGELFF. CDR3 DNA: TGCGCCAGCAGTGAAAGTTTCACCGGGGAGCTGTTTTTT.

This chain links TRBV11-2 with TRBJ2-1; TRBD2 is a possible D gene (6 bases). CDR3 length: 14 amino acids. CDR1 and CDR2 from the germline V gene are SGHAT and FQNNGV. Trimming left V 4 bases short and J 13 bases short, with 20 bases between. CDR3 residues: CASSSESEGFGQFF. The CDR3 coding sequence is TGTGCCAGCAGCTCGGAATCGGAGGGCTTCGGTCAGTTCTTC.

The V call is TRBV6-5, the J call TRBJ1-1; TRBD1 might be the D (5 bases). Germline-derived CDR1 and CDR2 are MNHEY and SVGAGI. The CDR3 has 11 residues. Between the trimmed V and J ends, which lost 5 bases and 6 bases, there was a span of 7 bases. CDR3 residues: CASSRGAEAFF. The CDR3, as DNA: TGTGCCAGCAGTCGGGGGGCTGAAGCTTTCTTT.